This section outlines one T cell receptor beta chain sequence together with its context. Its antigen is not identified. Primers included in the PCR were 60 Vbeta and 13 Jbeta primers. TCRdb's table, derived via immunoSEQ multiplex PCR, lists solely in-frame clones and lacks some. The sample shows 100,000 to 150,000 clones, roughly 79% of them seen only once. The data derive from a study of cytomegalovirus exposure and HLA in healthy donors. Study-wide background: Inside one of the first data releases sat around 85 million unique TCRs taken from HLA-typed donors. Study observations and caveats: A missense variant in DCLRE1C was later tied to TCR beta V- and J-gene trimming. Within the data, a cluster of highly shared sequence variants was likely a sequencing artifact.

Germline V CDR1 and CDR2: GTSNPN, SVGIG (reference sequence). Between the trimmed V and J ends, which lost 0 bases and 0 bases, there was a span of 14 bases. This CDR3 has 17 amino acids. The sequence derives from a man aged 18 to 29 in good health and CMV-seronegative. The chain has TRBV30 and TRBJ1-4; possible D gene TRBD1, 6 bases. Input material: PBMCs. The CDR3 here is CAWSVPFRGATNEKLFF. The CDR3 DNA sequence: TGTGCCTGGAGTGTACCGTTCAGGGGAGCAACTAATGAAAAACTGTTTTTT.